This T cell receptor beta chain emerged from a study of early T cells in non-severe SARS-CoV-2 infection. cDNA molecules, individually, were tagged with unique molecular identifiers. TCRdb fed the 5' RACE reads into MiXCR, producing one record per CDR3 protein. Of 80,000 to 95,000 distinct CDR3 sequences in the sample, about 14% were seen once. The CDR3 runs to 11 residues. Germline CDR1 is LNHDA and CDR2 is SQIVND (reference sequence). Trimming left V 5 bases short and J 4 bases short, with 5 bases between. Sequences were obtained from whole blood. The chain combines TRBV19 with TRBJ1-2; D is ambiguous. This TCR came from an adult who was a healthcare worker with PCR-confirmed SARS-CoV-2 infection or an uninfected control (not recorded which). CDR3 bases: TGTGCCAGTAGTGGCGGCTATGGCTACACCTTC. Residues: CASSGGYGYTF.